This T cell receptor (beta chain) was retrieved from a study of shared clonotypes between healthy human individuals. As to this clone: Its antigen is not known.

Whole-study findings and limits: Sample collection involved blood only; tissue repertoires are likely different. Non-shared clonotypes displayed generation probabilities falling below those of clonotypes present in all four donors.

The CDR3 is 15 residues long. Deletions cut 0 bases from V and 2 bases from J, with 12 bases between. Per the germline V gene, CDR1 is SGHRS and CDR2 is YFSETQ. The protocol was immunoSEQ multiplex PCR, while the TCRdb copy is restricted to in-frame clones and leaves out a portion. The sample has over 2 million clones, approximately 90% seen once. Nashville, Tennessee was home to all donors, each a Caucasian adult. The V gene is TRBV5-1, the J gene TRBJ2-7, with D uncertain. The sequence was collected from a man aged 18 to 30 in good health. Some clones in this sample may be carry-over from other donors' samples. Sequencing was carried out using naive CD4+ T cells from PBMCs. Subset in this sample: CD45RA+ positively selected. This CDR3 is CASSLATGSTYEQYF. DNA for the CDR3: TGCGCCAGCAGCTTGGCCACCGGCTCAACCTACGAGCAGTACTTC.